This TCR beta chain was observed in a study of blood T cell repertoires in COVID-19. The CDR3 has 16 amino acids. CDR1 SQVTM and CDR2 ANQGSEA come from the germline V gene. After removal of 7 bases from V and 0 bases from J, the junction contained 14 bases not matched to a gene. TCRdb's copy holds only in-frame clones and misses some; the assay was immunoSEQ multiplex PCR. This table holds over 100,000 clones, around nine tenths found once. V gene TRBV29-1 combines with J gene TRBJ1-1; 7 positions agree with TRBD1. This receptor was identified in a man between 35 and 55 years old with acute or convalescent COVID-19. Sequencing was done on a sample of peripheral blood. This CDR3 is CSGGRRQGRMNTEAFF. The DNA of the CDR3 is TGCAGCGGTGGCCGTAGACAGGGCAGGATGAACACTGAAGCTTTCTTT.